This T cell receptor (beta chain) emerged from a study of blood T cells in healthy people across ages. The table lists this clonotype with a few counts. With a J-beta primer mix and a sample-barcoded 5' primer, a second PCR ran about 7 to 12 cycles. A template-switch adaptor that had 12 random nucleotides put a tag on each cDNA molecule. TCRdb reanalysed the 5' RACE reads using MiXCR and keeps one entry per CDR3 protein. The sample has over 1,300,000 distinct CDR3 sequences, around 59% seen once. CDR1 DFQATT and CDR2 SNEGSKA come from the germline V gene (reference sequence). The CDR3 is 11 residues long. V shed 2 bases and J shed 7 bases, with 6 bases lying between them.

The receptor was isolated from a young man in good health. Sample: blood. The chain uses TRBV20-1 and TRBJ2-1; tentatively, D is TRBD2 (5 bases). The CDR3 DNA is TGCAGTGCTAGACGAGGGAATGAGCAGTTCTTC. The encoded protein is CSARRGNEQFF.